The sequence of this T cell receptor (beta chain) was determined in a study of blood T cell repertoires in COVID-19. The V segment lost 7 bases and the J segment 3 bases; nucleotides outside the gene matches: 4. From germline, CDR1 is MNHEY and CDR2 SVGAGI. The CDR3 has 15 residues. The authors' processing: Estimated nucleated cell counts came from reference gene primer amplification. Repertoires were generated with immunoSEQ multiplex PCR, while TCRdb's copy carries only in-frame clones and drops some. V, J and clone size reflect that table, while D and trimming were determined from the DNA. The table shows approximately 90,000 clones, with 90% occurring only once.

Sequences were obtained from peripheral blood. The TCR originated in a man between 60 and 75 years old with acute or convalescent COVID-19. The V call is TRBV6-5, the J call TRBJ1-6, with TRBD1 matching 9 bases. Here the CDR3 DNA reads TGTGCCAGCACCCCGACAGGGGGCTATAATTCACCCCTCCACTTT. It yields the protein CASTPTGGYNSPLHF.